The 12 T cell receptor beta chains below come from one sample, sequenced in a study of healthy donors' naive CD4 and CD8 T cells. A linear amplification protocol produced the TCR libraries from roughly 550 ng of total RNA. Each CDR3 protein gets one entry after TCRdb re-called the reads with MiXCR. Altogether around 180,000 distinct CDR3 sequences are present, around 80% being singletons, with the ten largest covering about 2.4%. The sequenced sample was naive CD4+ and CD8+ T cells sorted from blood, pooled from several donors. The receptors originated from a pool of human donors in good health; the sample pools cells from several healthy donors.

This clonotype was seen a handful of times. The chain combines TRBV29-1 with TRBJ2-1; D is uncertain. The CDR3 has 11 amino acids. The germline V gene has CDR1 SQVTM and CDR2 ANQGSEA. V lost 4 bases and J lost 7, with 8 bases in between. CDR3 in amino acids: CSVVGRNEQFF. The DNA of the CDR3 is TGCAGCGTTGTAGGGCGGAATGAGCAGTTCTTC.

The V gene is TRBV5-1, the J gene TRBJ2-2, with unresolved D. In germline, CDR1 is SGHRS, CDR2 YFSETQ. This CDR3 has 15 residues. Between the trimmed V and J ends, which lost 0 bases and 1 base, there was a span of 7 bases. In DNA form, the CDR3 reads TGCGCCAGCAGCTTGGAGATAGTGAACACCGGGGAGCTGTTTTTT. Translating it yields CASSLEIVNTGELFF. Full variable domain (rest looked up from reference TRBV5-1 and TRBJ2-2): KAGVTQTPRYLIKTRGQQVTLSCSPISGHRSVSWYQQTPGQGLQFLFEYFSETQRNKGNFPGRFSGRQFSNSRSEMNVSTLELGDSALYLCASSLEIVNTGELFFGEGSRLTVL.

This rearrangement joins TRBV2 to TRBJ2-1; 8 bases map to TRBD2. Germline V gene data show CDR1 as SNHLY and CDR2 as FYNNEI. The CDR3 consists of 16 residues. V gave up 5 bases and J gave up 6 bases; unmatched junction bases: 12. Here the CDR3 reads CASSSTAGALGNEQFF. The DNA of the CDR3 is TGTGCCAGCAGTTCTACAGCGGGGGCCTTAGGCAATGAGCAGTTCTTC.

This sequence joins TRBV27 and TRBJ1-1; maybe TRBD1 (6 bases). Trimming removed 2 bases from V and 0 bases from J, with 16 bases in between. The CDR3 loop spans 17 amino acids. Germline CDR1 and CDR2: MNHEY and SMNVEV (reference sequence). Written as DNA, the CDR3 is TGTGCCAGCAGTTTACAAGGGACACGCCGCATGAACACTGAAGCTTTCTTT. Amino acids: CASSLQGTRRMNTEAFF.

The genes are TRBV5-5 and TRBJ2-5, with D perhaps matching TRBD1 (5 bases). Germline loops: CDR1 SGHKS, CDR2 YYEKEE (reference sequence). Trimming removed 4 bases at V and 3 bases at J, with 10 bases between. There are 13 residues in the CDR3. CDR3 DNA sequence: TGTGCCAGCAGCCGCCAGGGAAAAGAGACCCAGTACTTC. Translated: CASSRQGKETQYF. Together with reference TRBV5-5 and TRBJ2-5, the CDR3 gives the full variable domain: DAGVTQSPTHLIKTRGQQVTLRCSPISGHKSVSWYQQVLGQGPQFIFQYYEKEERGRGNFPDRFSARQFPNYSSELNVNALLLGDSALYLCASSRQGKETQYFGPGTRLLVL.

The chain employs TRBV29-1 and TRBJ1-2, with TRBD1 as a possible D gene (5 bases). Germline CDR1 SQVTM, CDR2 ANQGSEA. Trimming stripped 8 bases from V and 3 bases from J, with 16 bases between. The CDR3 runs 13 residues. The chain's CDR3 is CSTYEGTYYGYTF. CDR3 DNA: TGCAGCACCTACGAGGGGACCTACTATGGCTACACCTTC.

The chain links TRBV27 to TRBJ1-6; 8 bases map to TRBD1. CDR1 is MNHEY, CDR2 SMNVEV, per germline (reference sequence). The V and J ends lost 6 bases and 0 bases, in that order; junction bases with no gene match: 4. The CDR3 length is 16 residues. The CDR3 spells CASSGQGSSYNSPLHF. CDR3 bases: TGTGCCAGCAGCGGACAGGGAAGCTCCTATAATTCACCCCTCCACTTT.

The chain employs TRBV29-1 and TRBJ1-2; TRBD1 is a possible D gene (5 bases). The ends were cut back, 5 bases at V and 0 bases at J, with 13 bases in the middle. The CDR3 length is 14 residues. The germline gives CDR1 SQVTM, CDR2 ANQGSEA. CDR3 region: CSVFQGDTNYGYTF. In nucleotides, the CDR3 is TGCAGCGTTTTCCAGGGAGACACTAACTATGGCTACACCTTC.

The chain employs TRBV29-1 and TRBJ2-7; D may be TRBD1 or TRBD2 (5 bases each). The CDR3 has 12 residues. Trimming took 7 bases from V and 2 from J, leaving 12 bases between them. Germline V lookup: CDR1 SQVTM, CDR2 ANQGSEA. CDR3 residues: CSASGTAYEQYF. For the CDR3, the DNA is TGCAGCGCCTCCGGGACCGCCTACGAGCAGTACTTC.

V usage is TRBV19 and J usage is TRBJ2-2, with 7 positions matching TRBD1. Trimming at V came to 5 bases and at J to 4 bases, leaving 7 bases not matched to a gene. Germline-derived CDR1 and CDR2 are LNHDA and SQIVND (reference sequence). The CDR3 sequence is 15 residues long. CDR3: CASSARQGSTGELFF. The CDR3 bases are TGTGCCAGTAGTGCTCGACAGGGCAGCACCGGGGAGCTGTTTTTT.

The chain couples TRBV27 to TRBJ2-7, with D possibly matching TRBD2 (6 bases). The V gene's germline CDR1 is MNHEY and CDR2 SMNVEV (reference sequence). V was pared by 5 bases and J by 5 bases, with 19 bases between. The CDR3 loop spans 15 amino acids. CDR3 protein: CASSPTRGGIDEQYF. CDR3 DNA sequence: TGTGCCAGCAGTCCGACGCGGGGCGGGATTGACGAGCAGTACTTC.

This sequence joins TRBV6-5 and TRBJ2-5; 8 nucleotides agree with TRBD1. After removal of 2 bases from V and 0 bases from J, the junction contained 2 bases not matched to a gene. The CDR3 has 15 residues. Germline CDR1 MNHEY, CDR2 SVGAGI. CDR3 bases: TGTGCCAGCAGTTACCTGGGACAGGACCAAGAGACCCAGTACTTC. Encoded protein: CASSYLGQDQETQYF.